The source of this TCR beta chain is a study of identical twins. Healthy Caucasians provided all donations. The CDR3 has 13 amino acids. V dropped 4 bases and J dropped 5 bases, with 11 bases sitting between them. CDR1 ENHRY and CDR2 SYGVKD come from the germline V gene. TCRdb reprocessed the 5' RACE reads via MiXCR and lists one record per CDR3 protein. The profile shows 700,000 to 950,000 distinct CDR3 sequences, 9% to 15% of them singletons. These data also formed part of another study, on yellow fever vaccine responses in identical twins.

V usage is TRBV10-3 and J usage is TRBJ1-1, with a tentative D call TRBD1 (5 bases). The TCR was taken from a woman aged 18-29 years in good health. The material sequenced was PBMCs. CDR3 sequence: CAISVGGGTEAFF. The CDR3 DNA reads as TGTGCCATCAGTGTCGGGGGTGGGACTGAAGCTTTCTTT.